These T cell receptor beta chains were read from a single sample in a study of blood T cells in healthy people across ages. TCRdb reprocessed the 5' RACE reads with MiXCR, giving one entry per CDR3 protein. The sample lists 1.5 million to 2 million distinct CDR3 sequences, about 39% occurring once. Sequencing used blood. These receptor sequences come from a human donor in good health. Each CDR3 is given with its conserved first and last residue. D genes are given only for firm matches. The size entry is marked missing in some rows and otherwise reads once, few, many or a size class.

clone_size j_call d_call v_call cdr3_nt cdr3_aa
NA TRBJ1-2 NA TRBV28 TGTGCCAGCAGTTTTCATGGGGCTTATGGCTACACCTTC CASSFHGAYGYTF
few TRBJ2-7 NA TRBV7-2 TGTGCCAGCAGCTTAGGACAGGAATATCACGAGCAGTACTTC CASSLGQEYHEQYF
NA TRBJ1-4 NA TRBV10-3 TGTGCCATCAGTGAGGGGGCGGACACAACTAGTGAAAAACTGTTTTTT CAISEGADTTSEKLFF
NA TRBJ2-5 TRBD2 TRBV3-1 TGTGCCAGCAGCCAAGAGGCGGGGGGAGTTCCCGAACGGGAGACCCAGTACTTC CASSQEAGGVPERETQYF
NA TRBJ1-5 NA TRBV6-1 TGTGCCAGCAGTGAAGCGTGGAAGACGGGTCAGCCCCAGCATTTT CASSEAWKTGQPQHF
few TRBJ1-2 NA TRBV5-1 TGCGCCAGCAGGCGGGGGTTAGACTATGGCTACACCTTC CASRRGLDYGYTF
NA TRBJ2-6 NA TRBV7-7 TGTGCTATCGATAACTCTGGGGCCAACGTCCTGACTTTC CAIDNSGANVLTF
NA TRBJ2-5 NA TRBV15 TGTGCCACCAGCAGAGATTGGGGGGCCGGGGAGACCCAGTACTTC CATSRDWGAGETQYF
NA TRBJ1-1 NA TRBV9 TGTGCCAGCAGCGTAGAACAGGGCACTGAAGCTTTCTTT CASSVEQGTEAFF
NA TRBJ1-1 NA TRBV9 TGTGCCAGCACACGAGGGGGGACTGAAGCTTTCTTT CASTRGGTEAFF
NA TRBJ1-2 NA TRBV12-3/TRBV12-4 TGTGCCAGCAGTTTCACAGCACCCTATGGCTACACCTTC CASSFTAPYGYTF
few TRBJ2-1 NA TRBV20-1 TGCAGTGCTAGTGGGAGAAGACTAGTACCCAATGAGCAGTTCTTC CSASGRRLVPNEQFF
few TRBJ1-5 NA TRBV3-1 TGTGCCAGCAGCCAGTCCACAGGGAATAGCAATCAGCCCCAGCATTTT CASSQSTGNSNQPQHF
NA TRBJ2-3 TRBD2 TRBV24-1 TGTGCCACCAGTGACCCCTCGACTAGCGGGGGAACAGATACGCAGTATTTT CATSDPSTSGGTDTQYF
few TRBJ1-5 NA TRBV28 TGTGCCAGCAGTCCCTACAGGGCCCCTAGCAATCAGCCCCAGCATTTT CASSPYRAPSNQPQHF
few TRBJ2-7 NA TRBV28 TGTGCCGCCCGACCCCCAGACAGCTACGAGCAGTACTTC CAARPPDSYEQYF
NA TRBJ1-4 NA TRBV7-9 TGTGCCAGCAGCCCCCCAGGGGTTCCGAATCCAACTGAAAAACTGTTTTTT CASSPPGVPNPTEKLFF
few TRBJ2-3 NA TRBV7-6 TGTGCCAGCAGCGTCAATAGTCAAAGCAGCACAGATACGCAGTATTTT CASSVNSQSSTDTQYF
NA TRBJ2-4 NA TRBV5-1 TGCGCCAGCAGCTGGGACGACCTCAGTGCAAACATTCAGTACTTC CASSWDDLSANIQYF
NA TRBJ2-1 NA TRBV28 TGTGCCAGCAGGTTGAGGGGGAGGTTCAATGAGCAGTTCTTC CASRLRGRFNEQFF
NA TRBJ2-5 NA TRBV5-1 TGCGCCAGCAGCTTAGGGTCAAGTCAAGAGCCCCAGTACTTC CASSLGSSQEPQYF
few TRBJ1-2 TRBD1 TRBV4-3 TGCGCCAGCAGCCAAGATACAGGACAGGACTATGGCTACACCTTC CASSQDTGQDYGYTF
NA TRBJ1-1 TRBD1 TRBV29-1 TGCAGCGTGACCGGACAGGGAGGGGGGCACACTGAAGCTTTCTTT CSVTGQGGGHTEAFF
few TRBJ1-5 TRBD1 TRBV19 TGTGCCAGTAGTACAACAGGGGGTTCTCAGCCCCAGCATTTT CASSTTGGSQPQHF
NA TRBJ2-5 NA TRBV5-6 TGTGCCAGCAGCTTGGGAGGGTGGGGTTCGGAGACCCAGTACTTC CASSLGGWGSETQYF
few TRBJ1-6 TRBD1 TRBV5-6 TGTGCCAGCAGCAGGGGGGACAGGGTAGGATCACCCCTCCACTTT CASSRGDRVGSPLHF
NA TRBJ1-2 TRBD1 TRBV30 TGTGCCTGGAATAGGGGACAGGGTGGCTATGGCTACACCTTC CAWNRGQGGYGYTF
NA TRBJ2-7 NA TRBV11-3 TGTGCCAGCAGCTTATTCCCAGGGGTCTACGAGCAGTACTTC CASSLFPGVYEQYF
few TRBJ2-7 NA TRBV4-1 TGCGCCAGCGGCCAAGAGGTCGCCTACGAGCAGTACTTC CASGQEVAYEQYF
few TRBJ2-7 TRBD1 TRBV4-3 TGCACCAGCAGCCTGATGACAGGGTTCTACGAGCAGTACTTC CTSSLMTGFYEQYF
NA TRBJ1-1 NA TRBV5-5 TGTGCCAGCACATCTTCGGGGCTGAACACTGAAGCTTTCTTT CASTSSGLNTEAFF
NA TRBJ1-3 NA TRBV12-3/TRBV12-4 TGTGCCAGCAGTTTACTACATCTTAGGGGATTCATATATTTT CASSLLHLRGFIYF
NA TRBJ1-2 NA TRBV4-2 TGTGCCAGCAGCCAAGTCACGGACGATAACTATGGCTACACCTTC CASSQVTDDNYGYTF
NA TRBJ2-1 NA TRBV24-1 TGTGCCACCAGTGATCCGGGACTGCCTCCCTACAATGAGCAGTTCTTC CATSDPGLPPYNEQFF
NA TRBJ1-2 NA TRBV29-1 TGCAGCGTTGAGAATCGGGAAAACTATGGCTACACCTTC CSVENRENYGYTF
few TRBJ2-7 NA TRBV7-2 TGTGCCAGCAGCACCTTAACGGGACGGAGACTCTACGAGCAGTACTTC CASSTLTGRRLYEQYF
NA TRBJ1-1 NA TRBV29-1 TGCAGTGGACTGGATGCGGGACGGTTGAACACTGAAGCTTTCTTT CSGLDAGRLNTEAFF
few TRBJ2-5 NA TRBV6-2/TRBV6-3 TGTGCCAGCAGTTACGCACAACCGGGACGCGCAGAAGAGACCCAGTACTTC CASSYAQPGRAEETQYF
NA TRBJ2-1 TRBD2 TRBV19 TGTGCCAGTGAGGGACTAGGGGTTTGGGGAGAGCAGTTCTTC CASEGLGVWGEQFF
NA TRBJ2-7 NA TRBV4-1 TGCGCCAGCAGCCACGCTGGCGCCTCCTACGAGCAGTACTTC CASSHAGASYEQYF
NA TRBJ2-1 TRBD1 TRBV14 TGTGCCAGCAGCCAAGATCTTCCGGGACAGGGATACAATGAGCAGTTCTTC CASSQDLPGQGYNEQFF